The 25 T cell receptor beta chains listed next were all sequenced from one sample in a study of blood T cell repertoires in COVID-19. Measured with immunoSEQ multiplex PCR; TCRdb has only the in-frame clones, and not every one. The sample records some 240,000 clones, roughly four fifths being singletons. The sample was peripheral blood. All receptors derive from a woman at least 80 years old with acute or convalescent COVID-19.

The chain has TRBV7-9 and TRBJ2-3; 12 positions match TRBD2. This CDR3 is 16 amino acids long. The germline V gene encodes CDR1 SEHNR and CDR2 FQNEAQ (reference sequence). V was clipped by 5 bases and J by 1 base; unmatched bases: 4. The CDR3 protein is CASSPTSGGRTDTQYF. The CDR3 DNA reads as TGTGCCAGCAGCCCAACTAGCGGGGGGCGCACAGATACGCAGTATTTT.

A single count supports this clone. V is TRBV29-1 and J is TRBJ2-1; 9 nucleotides match TRBD1. Germline assignment: CDR1 SQVTM and CDR2 ANQGSEA. CDR3 length: 13 amino acids. The V gene end was trimmed by 3 bases and the J gene end by 8 bases; junction bases not matched to a gene: 5. In DNA form, the CDR3 reads TGCAGCGTTGAGGGACAGGGTGTGGATGAGCAGTTCTTC. Translated: CSVEGQGVDEQFF.

This clone was counted a single time. The chain has TRBV29-1 and TRBJ2-1; D might be TRBD2 (7 bases). CDR1 and CDR2 (germline): SQVTM, ANQGSEA. Trimming shortened V by 1 base and J by 3 bases, and 16 bases separated the two germline ends. The CDR3 contains 16 residues. CDR3 loop: CSVEVGGGSFYNEQFF. CDR3 nucleotides: TGCAGCGTTGAAGTAGGGGGGGGCTCCTTCTACAATGAGCAGTTCTTC.

The V call is TRBV28, the J call TRBJ2-1, with 10 nucleotides matching TRBD2. Trimming took 5 bases from V and 1 from J; bases not matched to a gene: 11. Looked up from germline, CDR1 is MDHEN and CDR2 is SYDVKM. The CDR3 has 18 amino acids. CDR3 sequence reads: CASSPPSGGGISYNEQFF. The CDR3 DNA is TGTGCCAGCAGTCCTCCAAGCGGGGGGGGGATTTCCTACAATGAGCAGTTCTTC.

The chain joins TRBV2 to TRBJ1-5; D is unclear. V lost 3 bases and J 0 bases, leaving 12 bases between the germline ends. The germline V gene has CDR1 SNHLY and CDR2 FYNNEI. This CDR3 comprises 16 residues. The CDR3 DNA sequence: TGTGCCAGCAGTGAGACGTCAGGCTATAGCAATCAGCCCCAGCATTTT. It yields the protein CASSETSGYSNQPQHF. Supplemented by reference TRBV2 and TRBJ1-5, the full variable domain reads EPEVTQTPSHQVTQMGQEVILRCVPISNHLYFYWYRQILGQKVEFLVSFYNNEISEKSEIFDDQFSVERPDGSNFTLKIRSTKLEDSAMYFCASSETSGYSNQPQHFGDGTRLSIL.

The V gene is TRBV28, the J gene TRBJ1-3; the D gene is possibly TRBD1 (5 bases). The V end was cut by 5 bases, the J end by 0 bases, with 17 bases between. CDR1 is MDHEN, CDR2 SYDVKM, per germline. The CDR3 extends over 17 amino acids. CDR3 sequence reads: CASSPIRQLHSGNTIYF. The CDR3 region has the DNA TGTGCCAGCAGTCCAATACGACAGCTCCACTCTGGAAACACCATATATTTT.

The chain is built from TRBV28 and TRBJ2-2; weak D call: TRBD1 (6 bases). Trimming took 2 bases from V and 7 from J, leaving 20 bases between them. Germline loops: CDR1 MDHEN, CDR2 SYDVKM. The CDR3 is made up of 17 amino acids. This CDR3 reads CASSLGQGIVSFGELFF. The CDR3 DNA reads TGTGCCAGCAGTTTAGGTCAGGGGATCGTGTCGTTCGGGGAGCTGTTTTTT.

V and J are TRBV7-2 and TRBJ1-6; weak D call: TRBD1 (5 bases). The germline V gene has CDR1 SGHTA and CDR2 FQGNSA. The CDR3 totals 14 residues. The V gene lost 1 base and the J gene lost 10 bases, with 11 bases spanning the gap. CDR3 amino acids: CASSLDPGNSPLHF. For the CDR3, the DNA is TGTGCCAGCAGCTTAGATCCAGGGAACTCACCCCTCCACTTT.

The chain has TRBV14 and TRBJ2-7; D is possibly TRBD1 (6 bases). There are 12 residues in the CDR3. Per the germline V gene, CDR1 is SGHDN and CDR2 is FVKESK. V was trimmed by 3 bases and J by 7 bases, leaving 10 bases between them. CDR3 coding DNA: TGTGCCAGCAGCCAGGGGGCCGAGGAGCAGTACTTC. It translates to CASSQGAEEQYF.

V usage is TRBV6-5 and J usage is TRBJ2-7, with D perhaps matching TRBD1 (6 bases). The germline V and J ends were trimmed by 6 bases and 1 base, with 16 bases remaining between them. The CDR3 has 15 residues. Germline V gives CDR1 MNHEY, CDR2 SVGAGI. The CDR3 sequence is CASSRFLQGSYEQYF. The CDR3 coding sequence is TGTGCCAGCAGCCGATTTCTACAGGGTTCCTACGAGCAGTACTTC.

The V and J genes are TRBV7-6 and TRBJ2-7; D remains unclear. Germline V gene data show CDR1 as SGHVS and CDR2 as FNYEAQ. With 1 base removed from V and 5 bases from J, the gap between germline ends came to 15 bases. The CDR3 is 15 amino acids. The CDR3 spells CASSLGGSAGDEQYF. The CDR3 DNA reads TGTGCCAGCAGCTTAGGCGGCTCGGCCGGCGACGAGCAGTACTTC.

The chain couples TRBV28 to TRBJ1-4; 7 nucleotides match TRBD1. The CDR3 consists of 15 residues. V was pared by 5 bases and J by 8 bases, with 11 bases of the junction left unmatched. Germline CDR1 is MDHEN and CDR2 is SYDVKM. CDR3 in DNA: TGTGCCAGCAGTCCTCCGACAGGGTTGGGAGAAAAACTGTTTTTT. This encodes CASSPPTGLGEKLFF. The full variable domain, completed using reference TRBV28 and TRBJ1-4, is DVKVTQSSRYLVKRTGEKVFLECVQDMDHENMFWYRQDPGLGLRLIYFSYDVKMKEKGDIPEGYSVSREKKERFSLILESASTNQTSMYLCASSPPTGLGEKLFFGSGTQLSVL.

This clone came up a few times. The rearrangement joins TRBV5-1 to TRBJ2-1, with TRBD2 matching over 15 bases. The V gene end was trimmed by 3 bases and the J gene end by 15 bases; junction bases not matched to a gene: 10. CDR3 length: 15 amino acids. Per the germline V gene, CDR1 is SGHRS and CDR2 is YFSETQ. The CDR3 DNA reads TGCGCCAGCAGCTCGGAGGGGACTAGCGGGGGGCGAGGGTTCTTC. Its protein product is CASSSEGTSGGRGFF.

This chain connects TRBV3-1 (or the pseudogene TRBV3-2) to TRBJ2-3, with TRBD2 matching over 8 bases. The trim removed 1 base at V and 4 bases at J, leaving 10 bases unmatched. Germline V gene data show CDR1 as LGHDT and CDR2 as YNNKEL (reference sequence). This CDR3 has 17 residues. The CDR3 spells CASSQGGGGLSADTQYF. CDR3 in DNA: TGTGCCAGCAGCCAAGGGGGCGGGGGGCTATCTGCAGATACGCAGTATTTT.

V gene TRBV7-9 combines with J gene TRBJ1-6; D not resolved. The CDR3 totals 14 residues. V lost 1 base, J lost 13 bases, and 14 bases lay in between. Per the germline V gene, CDR1 is SEHNR and CDR2 is FQNEAQ (reference sequence). CDR3 region: CASSLVGEGGPLHF. In DNA form, the CDR3 reads TGTGCCAGCAGCTTAGTAGGCGAGGGTGGGCCCCTCCACTTT.

This clone was recorded once. This chain links TRBV7-9 with TRBJ2-2; 7 bases map to TRBD1. The V gene end was trimmed by 5 bases and the J gene end by 0 bases; junction bases not matched to a gene: 6. Germline CDR1 reads SEHNR; CDR2 reads FQNEAQ (reference sequence). This CDR3 is built from 16 residues. The CDR3 reads CASSPGQVANTGELFF. Here the CDR3 DNA reads TGTGCCAGCAGCCCCGGACAGGTCGCGAACACCGGGGAGCTGTTTTTT. Complete variable domain (other parts from reference TRBV7-9 and TRBJ2-2): DTGVSQNPRHKITKRGQNVTFRCDPISEHNRLYWYRQTLGQGPEFLTYFQNEAQLEKSRLLSDRFSAERPKGSFSTLEIQRTEQGDSAMYLCASSPGQVANTGELFFGEGSRLTVL.

The CDR3 nucleotides are TGTGCCAGTAGTGAGGCCCCACCAGGGGGCATGGTAGAGCCCCAGCATTTT. This encodes CASSEAPPGGMVEPQHF. The chain employs TRBV19 and TRBJ1-5; 8 nucleotides line up with TRBD1. The trim removed 5 bases at V and 8 bases at J, leaving 17 bases unmatched. Per germline, CDR1 LNHDA and CDR2 SQIVND (reference sequence). CDR3 length: 17 residues.

This chain uses TRBV19 with TRBJ1-1, with 7 positions matching TRBD1. Looked up from germline, CDR1 is LNHDA and CDR2 is SQIVND (reference sequence). V lost 6 bases and J lost 0; bases outside the gene matches: 4. CDR3 length: 14 residues. The CDR3 DNA sequence: TGTGCCAGTAGCCCACAGGGGATGAACACTGAAGCTTTCTTT. Translation gives CASSPQGMNTEAFF.

The chain employs TRBV28 and TRBJ2-4; the D gene is possibly TRBD2 (6 bases). Per germline, CDR1 MDHEN and CDR2 SYDVKM. This CDR3 has 18 residues. V was cut by 7 bases and J by 2 bases, with 24 bases left in between. In DNA form, the CDR3 reads TGTGCCAGCACCTTCGGAGGGGCTCGACGTTTCCCCAAAAACATTCAGTACTTC. It translates to CASTFGGARRFPKNIQYF. Full variable domain (missing parts from reference TRBV28 and TRBJ2-4): DVKVTQSSRYLVKRTGEKVFLECVQDMDHENMFWYRQDPGLGLRLIYFSYDVKMKEKGDIPEGYSVSREKKERFSLILESASTNQTSMYLCASTFGGARRFPKNIQYFGAGTRLSVL.

This chain links TRBV7-8 with TRBJ1-1; possibly TRBD1 for D (5 bases). The CDR3 totals 13 residues. Germline V gene lookup returns CDR1 SGHVS and CDR2 FQNEAQ. V was clipped by 4 bases and J by 1 base, with 7 bases between them. Here the CDR3 DNA reads TGTGCCAGCAGCTCCGGACAGAACACTGAAGCTTTCTTT. This encodes CASSSGQNTEAFF.

This chain uses TRBV12-3 or TRBV12-4 with TRBJ1-5, with TRBD1 as a possible D gene (5 bases). Trimming stripped 3 bases from V and 12 bases from J, with 12 bases between. CDR3 length: 12 amino acids. The CDR3 DNA sequence: TGTGCCAGCAGTTTGCGGGGCCAGGTCCAGCATTTT. It yields the protein CASSLRGQVQHF.

This clone was observed once. V gene TRBV4-1 combines with J gene TRBJ1-1; D might be TRBD1 (6 bases). The CDR3 has 13 amino acids. V was trimmed by 1 base and J by 11 bases, leaving 14 bases between them. Per the germline V gene, CDR1 is MGHRA and CDR2 is YSYEKL. Here the CDR3 DNA reads TGCGCCAGCAGCCAAGGACGTGACAGGCGGGCTTTCTTT. This sequence encodes CASSQGRDRRAFF.

This chain joins TRBV5-1 and TRBJ1-2; a possible D gene is TRBD1 (5 bases). CDR3 length: 13 amino acids. V lost 0 bases and J lost 3, with 6 bases in between. CDR1 and CDR2 (germline): SGHRS, YFSETQ. The CDR3 sequence is CASSLEQDYGYTF. CDR3 sequence (DNA): TGCGCCAGCAGCTTGGAACAGGACTATGGCTACACCTTC.

In this sample, this clone turned up once. The V call is TRBV6-5, the J call TRBJ1-1, with D perhaps TRBD1 (5 bases). Trimming took 2 bases from V and 7 from J, leaving 20 bases between them. The CDR3 is 16 amino acids. The germline gives CDR1 MNHEY, CDR2 SVGAGI. The CDR3 sequence: CASSYGPAGPSDEAFF. The CDR3 DNA sequence: TGTGCCAGCAGTTACGGGCCCGCAGGGCCTTCTGATGAAGCTTTCTTT.

Here the CDR3 reads CASSVGGGDSYEQYF. The CDR3 DNA reads as TGTGCCAGCAGCGTAGGAGGGGGGGATTCCTACGAGCAGTACTTC. This chain uses TRBV9 with TRBJ2-7, with TRBD2 as a possible D gene (7 bases). V lost 0 bases, J lost 1 base, and 11 bases lay in between. This CDR3 contains 15 residues. CDR1 is SGDLS, CDR2 YYNGEE, per germline.